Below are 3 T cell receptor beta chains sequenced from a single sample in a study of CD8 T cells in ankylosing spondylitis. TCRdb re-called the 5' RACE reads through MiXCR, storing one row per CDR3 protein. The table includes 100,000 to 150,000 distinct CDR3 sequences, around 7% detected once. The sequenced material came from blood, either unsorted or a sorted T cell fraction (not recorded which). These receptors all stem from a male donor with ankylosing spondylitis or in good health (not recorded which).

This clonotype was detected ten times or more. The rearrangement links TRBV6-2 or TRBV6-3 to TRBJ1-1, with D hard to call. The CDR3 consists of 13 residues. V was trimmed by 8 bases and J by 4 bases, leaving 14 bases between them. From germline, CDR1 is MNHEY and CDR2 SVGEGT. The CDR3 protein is CASLDGEGTEAFF. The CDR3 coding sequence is TGTGCCAGCCTGGACGGGGAGGGCACTGAAGCTTTCTTT.

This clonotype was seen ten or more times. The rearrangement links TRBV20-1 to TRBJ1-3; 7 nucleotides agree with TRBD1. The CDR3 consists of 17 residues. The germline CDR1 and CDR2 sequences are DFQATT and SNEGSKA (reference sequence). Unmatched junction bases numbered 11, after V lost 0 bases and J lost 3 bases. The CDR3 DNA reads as TGCAGTGCTAGAGATCTCGCACAGGGGATAGGTGGAAACACCATATATTTT. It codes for CSARDLAQGIGGNTIYF.

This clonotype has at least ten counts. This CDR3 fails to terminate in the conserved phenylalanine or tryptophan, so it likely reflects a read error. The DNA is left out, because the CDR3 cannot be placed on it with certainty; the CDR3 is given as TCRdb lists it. CDR3 loop: CASSQSELAATL. The chain recombines TRBV14 with TRBJ2-1; the table's D call TRBD2 went unverified against the DNA. The CDR3 numbers 12 amino acids, ends counted. Germline CDR1 is SGHDN and CDR2 is FVKESK.